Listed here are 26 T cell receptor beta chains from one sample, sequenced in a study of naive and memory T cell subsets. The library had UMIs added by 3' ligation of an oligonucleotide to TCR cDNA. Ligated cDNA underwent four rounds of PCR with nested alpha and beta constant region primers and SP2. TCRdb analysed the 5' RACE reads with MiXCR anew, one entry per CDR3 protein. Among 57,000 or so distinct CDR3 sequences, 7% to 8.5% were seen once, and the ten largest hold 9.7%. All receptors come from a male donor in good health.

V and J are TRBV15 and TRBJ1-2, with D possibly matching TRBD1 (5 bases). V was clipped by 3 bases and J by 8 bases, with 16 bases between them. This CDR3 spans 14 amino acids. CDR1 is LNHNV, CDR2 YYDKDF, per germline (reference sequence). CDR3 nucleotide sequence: TGTGCCACCAGCAGGACTTCTACAGGCGACGGCTACACCTTC. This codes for CATSRTSTGDGYTF.

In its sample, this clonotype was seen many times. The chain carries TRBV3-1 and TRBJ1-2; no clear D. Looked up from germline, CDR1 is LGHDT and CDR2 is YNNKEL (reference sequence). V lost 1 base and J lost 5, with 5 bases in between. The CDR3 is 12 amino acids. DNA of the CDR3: TGTGCCAGCAGCCAAGCGGGGTATGGCTACACCTTC. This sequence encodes CASSQAGYGYTF.

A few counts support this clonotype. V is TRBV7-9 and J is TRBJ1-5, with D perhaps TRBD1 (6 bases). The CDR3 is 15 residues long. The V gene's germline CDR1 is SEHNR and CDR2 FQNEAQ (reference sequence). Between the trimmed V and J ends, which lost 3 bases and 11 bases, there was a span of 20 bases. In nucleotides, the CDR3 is TGTGCCAGCAGCTTGAACTCAGGGGCCCTCATCGCCCAGCATTTT. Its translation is CASSLNSGALIAQHF.

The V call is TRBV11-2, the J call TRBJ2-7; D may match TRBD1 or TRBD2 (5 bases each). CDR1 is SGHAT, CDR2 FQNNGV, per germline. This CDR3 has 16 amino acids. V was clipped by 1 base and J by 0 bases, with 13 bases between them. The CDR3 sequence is CASSLARGIRSYEQYF. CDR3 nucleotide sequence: TGTGCCAGCAGCTTAGCCCGGGGCATTCGCTCCTACGAGCAGTACTTC.

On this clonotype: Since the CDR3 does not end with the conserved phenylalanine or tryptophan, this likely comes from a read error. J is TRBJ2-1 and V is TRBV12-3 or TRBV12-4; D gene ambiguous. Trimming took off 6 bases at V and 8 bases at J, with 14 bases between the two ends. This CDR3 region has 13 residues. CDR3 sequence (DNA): TGTGCCAGCAGGGGCGAGGTTTCGCATGAGCAGTTCTTA. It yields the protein CASRGEVSHEQFL.

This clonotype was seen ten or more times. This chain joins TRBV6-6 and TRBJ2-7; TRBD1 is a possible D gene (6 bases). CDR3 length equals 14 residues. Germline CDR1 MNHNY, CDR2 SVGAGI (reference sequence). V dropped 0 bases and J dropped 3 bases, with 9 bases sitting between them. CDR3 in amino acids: CASSYSRGSYEQYF. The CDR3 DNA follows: TGTGCCAGCAGTTACTCGAGGGGGAGCTACGAGCAGTACTTC.

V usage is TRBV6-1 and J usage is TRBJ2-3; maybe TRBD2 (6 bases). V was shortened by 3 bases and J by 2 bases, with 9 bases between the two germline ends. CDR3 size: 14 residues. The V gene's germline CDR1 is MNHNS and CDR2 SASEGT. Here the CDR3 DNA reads TGTGCCAGCAGTGAGGGGGGAAACACAGATACGCAGTATTTT. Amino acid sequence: CASSEGGNTDTQYF.

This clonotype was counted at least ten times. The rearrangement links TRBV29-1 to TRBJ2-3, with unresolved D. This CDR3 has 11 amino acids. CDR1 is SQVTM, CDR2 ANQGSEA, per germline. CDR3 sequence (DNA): TGCTCCACCTCCTTAATGGATACGCAGTATTTT. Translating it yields CSTSLMDTQYF.

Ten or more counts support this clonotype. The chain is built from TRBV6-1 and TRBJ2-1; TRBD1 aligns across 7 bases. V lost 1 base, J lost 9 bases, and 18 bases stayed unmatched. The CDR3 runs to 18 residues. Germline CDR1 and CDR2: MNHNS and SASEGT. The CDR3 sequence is CASSEVAVFAERTGEQFF. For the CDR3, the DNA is TGTGCCAGCAGTGAAGTAGCCGTGTTCGCCGAGAGGACAGGTGAGCAGTTCTTC.

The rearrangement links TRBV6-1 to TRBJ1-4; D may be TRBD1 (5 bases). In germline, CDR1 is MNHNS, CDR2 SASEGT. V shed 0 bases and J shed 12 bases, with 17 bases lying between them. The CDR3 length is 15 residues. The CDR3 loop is CASSEASTTRVELFF. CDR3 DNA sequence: TGTGCCAGCAGTGAAGCATCGACGACCAGGGTGGAACTGTTTTTT.

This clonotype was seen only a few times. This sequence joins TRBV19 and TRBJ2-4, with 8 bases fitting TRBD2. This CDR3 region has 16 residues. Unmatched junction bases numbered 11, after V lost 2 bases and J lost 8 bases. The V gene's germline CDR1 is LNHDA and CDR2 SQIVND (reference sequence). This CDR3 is CASSITSGREGYIQYF. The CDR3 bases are TGTGCCAGTAGTATAACTAGCGGAAGAGAAGGGTACATTCAGTACTTC.

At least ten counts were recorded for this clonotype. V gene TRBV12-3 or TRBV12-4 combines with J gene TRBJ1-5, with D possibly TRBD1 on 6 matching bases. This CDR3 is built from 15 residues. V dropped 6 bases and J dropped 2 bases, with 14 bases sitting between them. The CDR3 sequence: CASSAGPGGNQPQHF. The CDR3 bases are TGTGCCAGCAGCGCGGGTCCAGGGGGCAATCAGCCCCAGCATTTT.

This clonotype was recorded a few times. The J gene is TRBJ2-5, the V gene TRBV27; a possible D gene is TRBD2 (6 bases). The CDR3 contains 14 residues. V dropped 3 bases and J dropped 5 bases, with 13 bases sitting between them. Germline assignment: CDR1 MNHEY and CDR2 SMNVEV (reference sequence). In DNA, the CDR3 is TGTGCCAGCAGTTTCCGGCGGGGCGAGGAGACCCAGTACTTC. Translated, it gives CASSFRRGEETQYF.

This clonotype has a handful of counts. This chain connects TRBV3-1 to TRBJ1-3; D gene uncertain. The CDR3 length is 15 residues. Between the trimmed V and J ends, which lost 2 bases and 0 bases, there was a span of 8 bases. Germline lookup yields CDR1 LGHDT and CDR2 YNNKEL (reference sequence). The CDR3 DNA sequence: TGTGCCAGCAGCCAATCGTCAATCTCTGGAAACACCATATATTTT. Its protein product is CASSQSSISGNTIYF. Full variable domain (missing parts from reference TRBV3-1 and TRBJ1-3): DTAVSQTPKYLVTQMGNDKSIKCEQNLGHDTMYWYKQDSKKFLKIMFSYNNKELIINETVPNRFSPKSPDKAHLNLHINSLELGDSAVYFCASSQSSISGNTIYFGEGSWLTVV.

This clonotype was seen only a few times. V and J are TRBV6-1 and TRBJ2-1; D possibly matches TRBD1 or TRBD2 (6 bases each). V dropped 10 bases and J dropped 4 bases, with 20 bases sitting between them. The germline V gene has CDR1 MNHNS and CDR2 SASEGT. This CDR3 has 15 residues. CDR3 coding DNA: TGTGCCACCTCCTCACCCGGGGGCGGGTACAATGAGCAGTTCTTC. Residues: CATSSPGGGYNEQFF.

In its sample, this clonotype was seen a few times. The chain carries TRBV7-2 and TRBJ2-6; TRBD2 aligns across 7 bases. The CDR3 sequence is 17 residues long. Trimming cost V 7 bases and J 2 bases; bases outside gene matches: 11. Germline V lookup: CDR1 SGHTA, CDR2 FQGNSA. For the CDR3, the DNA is TGTGCCAGCACCTGGGGGGGGATGCTCACTGGGGCCAACGTCCTGACTTTC. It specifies CASTWGGMLTGANVLTF.

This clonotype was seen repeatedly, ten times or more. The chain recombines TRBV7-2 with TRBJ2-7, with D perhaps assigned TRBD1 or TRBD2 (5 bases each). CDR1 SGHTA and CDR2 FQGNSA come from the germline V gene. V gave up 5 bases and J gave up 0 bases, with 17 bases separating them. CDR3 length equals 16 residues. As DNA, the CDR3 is TGTGCCAGCAGCCATGAGGGCGGTGGGGCCTCCTACGAGCAGTACTTC. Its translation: CASSHEGGGASYEQYF. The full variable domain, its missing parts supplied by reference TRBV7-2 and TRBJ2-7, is GAGVSQSPSNKVTEKGKDVELRCDPISGHTALYWYRQSLGQGLEFLIYFQGNSAPDKSGLPSDRFSAERTGGSVSTLTIQRTQQEDSAVYLCASSHEGGGASYEQYFGPGTRLTVT.

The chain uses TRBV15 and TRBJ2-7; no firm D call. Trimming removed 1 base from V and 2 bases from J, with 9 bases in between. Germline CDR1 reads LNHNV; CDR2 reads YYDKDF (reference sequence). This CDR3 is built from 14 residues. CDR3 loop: CATSRAERTYEQYF. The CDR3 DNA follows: TGTGCCACCAGCAGAGCGGAAAGGACCTACGAGCAGTACTTC.

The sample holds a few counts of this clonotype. The DNA of the CDR3 is TGTGCCAGCAGTTACGGGATCCCTACCTACGAGCAGTACTTC. Translating gives CASSYGIPTYEQYF. V is TRBV6-5 and J is TRBJ2-7, with no clear D. V lost 2 bases and J 2 bases, leaving 10 bases between the germline ends. There are 14 residues in the CDR3. The germline V gene has CDR1 MNHEY and CDR2 SVGAGI.

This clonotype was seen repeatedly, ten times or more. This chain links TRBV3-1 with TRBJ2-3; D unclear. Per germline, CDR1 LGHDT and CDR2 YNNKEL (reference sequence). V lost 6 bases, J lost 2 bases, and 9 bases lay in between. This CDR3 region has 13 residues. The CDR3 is CASSTHSTDTQYF. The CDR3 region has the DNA TGTGCCAGCAGTACCCACTCCACAGATACGCAGTATTTT.

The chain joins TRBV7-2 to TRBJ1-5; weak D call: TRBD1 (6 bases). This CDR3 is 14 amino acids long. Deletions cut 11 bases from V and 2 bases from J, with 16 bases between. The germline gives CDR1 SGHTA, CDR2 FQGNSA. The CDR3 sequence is CASRGQGGNQPQHF. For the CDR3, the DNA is TGTGCCTCCAGGGGCCAAGGGGGCAATCAGCCCCAGCATTTT.

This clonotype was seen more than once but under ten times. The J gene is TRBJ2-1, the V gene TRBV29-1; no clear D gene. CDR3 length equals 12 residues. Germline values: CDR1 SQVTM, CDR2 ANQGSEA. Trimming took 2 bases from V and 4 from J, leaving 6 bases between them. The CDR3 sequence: CSVEYRYNEQFF. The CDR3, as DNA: TGCAGCGTTGAATATCGATACAATGAGCAGTTCTTC.

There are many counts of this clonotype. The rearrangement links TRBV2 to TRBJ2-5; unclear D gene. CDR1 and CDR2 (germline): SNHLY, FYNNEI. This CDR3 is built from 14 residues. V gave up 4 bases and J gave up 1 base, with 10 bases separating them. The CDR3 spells CASSGYWGQETQYF. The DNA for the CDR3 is TGTGCCAGCAGTGGTTATTGGGGCCAAGAGACCCAGTACTTC.

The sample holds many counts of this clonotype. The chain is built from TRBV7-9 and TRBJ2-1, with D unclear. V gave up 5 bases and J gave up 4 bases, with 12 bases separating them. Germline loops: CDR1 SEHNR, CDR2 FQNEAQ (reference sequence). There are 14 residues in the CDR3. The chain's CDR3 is CASSPPTVYNEQFF. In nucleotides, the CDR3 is TGTGCCAGCAGCCCGCCGACGGTTTACAATGAGCAGTTCTTC.

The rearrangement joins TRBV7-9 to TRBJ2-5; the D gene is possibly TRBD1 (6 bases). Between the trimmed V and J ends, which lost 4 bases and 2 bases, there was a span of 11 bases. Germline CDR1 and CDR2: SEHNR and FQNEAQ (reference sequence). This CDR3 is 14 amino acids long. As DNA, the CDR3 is TGTGCCAGCAGCTCGGACAGAGAGCAAGAGACCCAGTACTTC. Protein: CASSSDREQETQYF.

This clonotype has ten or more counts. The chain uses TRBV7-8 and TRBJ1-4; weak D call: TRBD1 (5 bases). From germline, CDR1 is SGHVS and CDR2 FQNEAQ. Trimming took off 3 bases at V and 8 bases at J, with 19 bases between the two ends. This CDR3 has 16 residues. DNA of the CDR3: TGTGCCAGCAGCTTCGAGAGCCGGGACGTACTAGAAAAACTGTTTTTT. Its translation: CASSFESRDVLEKLFF. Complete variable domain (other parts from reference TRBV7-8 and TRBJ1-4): GAGVSQSPRYKVAKRGQDVALRCDPISGHVSLFWYQQALGQGPEFLTYFQNEAQLDKSGLPSDRFFAERPEGSVSTLKIQRTQQEDSAVYLCASSFESRDVLEKLFFGSGTQLSVL.